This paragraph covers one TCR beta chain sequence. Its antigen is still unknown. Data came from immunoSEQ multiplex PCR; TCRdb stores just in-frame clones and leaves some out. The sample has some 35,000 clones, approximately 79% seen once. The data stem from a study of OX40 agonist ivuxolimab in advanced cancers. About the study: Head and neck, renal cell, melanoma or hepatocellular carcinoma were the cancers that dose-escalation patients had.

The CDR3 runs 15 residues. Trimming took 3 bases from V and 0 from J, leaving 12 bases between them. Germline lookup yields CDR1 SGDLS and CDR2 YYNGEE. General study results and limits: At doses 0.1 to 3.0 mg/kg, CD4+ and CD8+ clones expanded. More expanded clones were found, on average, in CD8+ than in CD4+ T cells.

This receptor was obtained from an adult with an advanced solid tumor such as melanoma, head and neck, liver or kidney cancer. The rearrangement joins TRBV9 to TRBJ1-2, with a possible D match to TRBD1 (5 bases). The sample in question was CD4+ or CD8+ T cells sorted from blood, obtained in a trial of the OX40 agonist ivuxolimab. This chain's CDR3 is CASSESQGPNYGYTF. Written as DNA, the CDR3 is TGTGCCAGCAGCGAGTCCCAGGGCCCTAACTATGGCTACACCTTC. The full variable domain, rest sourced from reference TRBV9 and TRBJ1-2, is DSGVTQTPKHLITATGQRVTLRCSPRSGDLSVYWYQQSLDQGLQFLIQYYNGEERAKGNILERFSAQQFPDLHSELNLSSLELGDSALYFCASSESQGPNYGYTFGSGTRLTVV.